Listed below are T cell receptor beta chains from one sample, sequenced in a study of shared clonotypes between healthy human individuals. Assay used: immunoSEQ multiplex PCR; TCRdb lists only in-frame clones, some missing. The sample yields approximately 1,500,000 clones, about 96% seen once. The sequencing sample was made of naive CD4+ T cells sorted from blood. Every receptor here comes from a man aged 25 to 40 in good health. Both conserved end residues are part of each CDR3. The D gene is left open where the match is weak.

TRBJ1-1	TRBV29-1	.	CSVWTGAEAFF
TRBJ2-7	TRBV18	.	CASSPLTPGSRGSYEQYF
TRBJ2-1	TRBV2	.	CASLFGQSSGNEQFF
TRBJ2-1	TRBV6-6	.	CASTSSGQRNNEQFF
TRBJ1-2	TRBV28	.	CASTTLRYGYTF
TRBJ2-7	TRBV10-1	.	CASSESGRLEQYF
TRBJ2-6	TRBV9	.	CASSPKSWAGVTSGANVLTF
TRBJ2-1	TRBV30	TRBD2	CAGSALAGDNYNEQFF
TRBJ2-7	TRBV30	.	CAWTGHGDSYEQYF
TRBJ1-5	TRBV11-2	.	CASSPSVGASNQPQHF
TRBJ2-1	TRBV28	.	CASSPVARFSYNEQFF
TRBJ2-7	TRBV19	.	CASSIGPGEQYF
TRBJ2-5	TRBV7-3	.	CASSSRLAQETQYF
TRBJ1-5	TRBV9	.	CASSRGGRGGQPQHF
TRBJ1-1	TRBV30	TRBD1	CAWAGTGGGGTEAFF
TRBJ2-1	TRBV7-8	.	CASSFVTGTGNEQFF
TRBJ2-1	TRBV9	.	CASSVAGTHNNEQFF
TRBJ2-2	TRBV18	.	CASSHGTLPLGELFF
TRBJ2-7	TRBV10-3	.	CAISAPPGLKYEQYF
TRBJ2-1	TRBV5-1	.	CASSLDRRHNEQFF
TRBJ2-7	TRBV4-3	TRBD1	CASSHPRADRGDEQYF
TRBJ1-3	TRBV28	.	CASGSGVLGSGNTIYF